This TCR beta chain derives from a study of graft-versus-host responses after intestinal transplantation. Comments on this clone: Its antigen is currently unknown.

TCRdb keeps only in-frame clones here, not all; method: immunoSEQ multiplex PCR. The sample has tens of thousands of clones; over 85% are singletons. V was pared by 6 bases and J by 3 bases, with 13 bases between. The length of the CDR3 is 14 residues. The germline V gene has CDR1 LNHDA and CDR2 SQIVND (reference sequence). The clonotype was recovered from a human donor who received an intestinal transplant. Specimen: unstimulated CD8+ T cells sorted from spleen or lymph node cells, collected before intestinal transplant. This rearrangement joins TRBV19 to TRBJ2-3; TRBD1 might be the D (6 bases). The CDR3 nucleotides read TGTGCCAGTAGCCCGACAGGTCCGACAGATACGCAGTATTTT. Translation gives CASSPTGPTDTQYF.